The entry below describes one TCR beta chain. The data were obtained in a study of blood T cell repertoires in COVID-19. Study details: Acute and convalescent COVID-19 samples came from the United States, Italy and Spain. From T cells, B-cell-depleted T cells, or PBMCs came the material, which was cDNA or gDNA.

There are 18 residues in the CDR3. The germline V gene encodes CDR1 LGHDT and CDR2 YNNKEL (reference sequence). V lost 4 bases and J 7 bases, leaving 25 bases between the germline ends. Original processing methods: Using reference gene primer amplification, nucleated cell counts were estimated. Sequencing used immunoSEQ multiplex PCR; TCRdb keeps in-frame clones, though not all of them. That table gives V, J and clone size, and the DNA gave D and trimming. This table has 110,000 or so clones, just under 90% appearing once. The sequencing sample was made of peripheral blood. The chain couples TRBV3-1 (or the pseudogene TRBV3-2) to TRBJ1-4; a weak D match, TRBD1 (6 bases). The receptor was derived from a woman between 45 and 65 years old with acute or convalescent COVID-19. DNA for the CDR3: TGTGCCAGCAGCCCAAGACAGGAATTCGCGGGAGAAAGTGAAAAACTGTTTTTT. Amino acid sequence: CASSPRQEFAGESEKLFF.